This T cell receptor (beta chain) derives from a study of CD8 T cells in ankylosing spondylitis. CDR3 length equals 17 residues. V lost 6 bases to trimming and J lost 2 bases; unmatched junction nucleotides: 12. In its sample, this clonotype was seen a few times. The antigen remains unidentified. General observations from the study: There were earlier reports of some motif variants in reactive arthritis synovial fluid and blood. Matched ankylosing spondylitis synovial fluid reportedly contained a significantly enriched population of disease-linked clones. Ankylosing spondylitis blood seemed to carry a telltale TCR beta motif made of fewer than ten highly homologous variants.

One entry per CDR3 protein, called by TCRdb with MiXCR from the 5' RACE reads. This table has about 340,000 distinct CDR3 sequences, 14% to 15% appearing once. The rearrangement joins TRBV12-3 or TRBV12-4 to TRBJ2-5; 10 bases agree with TRBD2. The sequence was collected from a male donor with ankylosing spondylitis or in good health (not recorded which). The specimen sequenced was blood, either unsorted or a sorted T cell fraction (not recorded which). For the CDR3, the DNA is TGTGCCAGCAGCCTCCTTAGAGGAGCGGGGGGGCAAGAGACCCAGTACTTC. This translates into CASSLLRGAGGQETQYF.